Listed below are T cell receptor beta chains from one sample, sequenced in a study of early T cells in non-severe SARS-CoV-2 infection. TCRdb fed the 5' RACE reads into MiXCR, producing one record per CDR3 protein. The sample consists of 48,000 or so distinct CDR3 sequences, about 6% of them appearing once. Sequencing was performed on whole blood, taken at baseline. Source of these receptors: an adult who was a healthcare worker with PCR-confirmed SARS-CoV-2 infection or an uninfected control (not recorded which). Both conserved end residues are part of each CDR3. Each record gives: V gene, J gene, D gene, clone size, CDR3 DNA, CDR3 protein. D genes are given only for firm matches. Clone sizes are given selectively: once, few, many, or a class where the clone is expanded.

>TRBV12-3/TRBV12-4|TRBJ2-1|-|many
TGTGCCAGCAGGGAACGAGGGCTTGGGTCCTACAATGAGCAGTTCTTC
CASRERGLGSYNEQFF
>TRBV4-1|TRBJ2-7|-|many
TGCGCCAGCAGCCAAACACCGGGACACTTACACGAGCAGTACTTC
CASSQTPGHLHEQYF
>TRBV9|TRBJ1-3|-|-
TGTGCCAGCAGCGTATCTGGAAACACCATATATTTT
CASSVSGNTIYF
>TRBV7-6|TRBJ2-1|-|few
TGTGCCAGCAGCCTGACTACCAGCTCCTACAATGAGCAGTTCTTC
CASSLTTSSYNEQFF
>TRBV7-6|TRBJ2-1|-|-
TGTGCCAGCAGCCTGCTAGGGGGGTTAAGCTCCTACAATGAGCAGTTCTTC
CASSLLGGLSSYNEQFF
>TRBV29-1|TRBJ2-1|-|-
TGCAGCGTTGAAGACGGGGCTTGGGGTAATCAGTTCTTC
CSVEDGAWGNQFF
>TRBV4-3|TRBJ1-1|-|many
TGCGCCAGCAGCCAATACAGGGTTGGCACTGAAGCTTTCTTT
CASSQYRVGTEAFF
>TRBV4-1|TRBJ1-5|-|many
TGCGCCAGCAGCCAAGATCGGGGGAGCAATCAGCCCCAGCATTTT
CASSQDRGSNQPQHF
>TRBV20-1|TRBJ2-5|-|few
TGCAGTGCTAGAGATCTTTATGGCGGGACGGAGACCCAGTACTTC
CSARDLYGGTETQYF
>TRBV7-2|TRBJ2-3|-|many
TGTGCCAGCAGCTTAGACAGGGTAGATACGCAGTATTTT
CASSLDRVDTQYF
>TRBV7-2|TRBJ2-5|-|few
TGTGCCAGCAGCTTAGAGGGACTGGAAAAGGAGACCCAGTACTTC
CASSLEGLEKETQYF
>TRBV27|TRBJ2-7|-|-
TGTGCCAGCAGTTTAATCCGCGACTACGAGCAGTACTTC
CASSLIRDYEQYF
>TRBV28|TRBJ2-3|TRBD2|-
TGTGCCAGCAGCACCGGACTAGCGGGAGGGCCGGGTACGCAGTATTTT
CASSTGLAGGPGTQYF
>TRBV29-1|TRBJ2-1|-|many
TGCAGCGTTGTGATCTTTCTCTCCTACAATGAGCAGTTCTTC
CSVVIFLSYNEQFF
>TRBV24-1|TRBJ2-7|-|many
TGTGCCACCAGTGCAGCAGGGGGGACCTACGAGCAGTACTTC
CATSAAGGTYEQYF
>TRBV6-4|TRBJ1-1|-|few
TGTGCCAGCAGGGACACAAATCGGGACACTGAAGCTTTCTTT
CASRDTNRDTEAFF
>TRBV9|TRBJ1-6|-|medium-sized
TGTGCCAGCAGCGTGTCTGAGAGGTCACCCCTCCACTTT
CASSVSERSPLHF
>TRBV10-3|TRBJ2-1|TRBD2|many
TGTGCCATCAGTGAAGGGGCTAGCGGGAGATACAATGAGCAGTTCTTC
CAISEGASGRYNEQFF
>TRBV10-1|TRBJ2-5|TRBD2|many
TGCGCCAGCAGTTACGGACTAGCGGGAGGGGAGACCCAGTACTTC
CASSYGLAGGETQYF
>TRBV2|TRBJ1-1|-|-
TGTGCCAGCAGTGAAGCGGCAGGGCGAGGTACTGAAGCTTTCTTT
CASSEAAGRGTEAFF
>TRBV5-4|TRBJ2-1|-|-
TGTGCCAGCAGCCCCCGGGCCACAGTCTACAATGAGCAGTTCTTC
CASSPRATVYNEQFF
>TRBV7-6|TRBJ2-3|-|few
TGTGCCAGCAGCTTAGCGCCCCGGGACATCATAGTCAGCACAGATACGCAGTATTTT
CASSLAPRDIIVSTDTQYF
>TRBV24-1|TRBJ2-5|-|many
TGTGCCACAGATGGACTTCGCAAGCAAGAGACCCAGTACTTC
CATDGLRKQETQYF
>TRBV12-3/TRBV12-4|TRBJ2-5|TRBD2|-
TGTGCCAGCAGTTTGACTAGCGGCCAAGAGACCCAGTACTTC
CASSLTSGQETQYF
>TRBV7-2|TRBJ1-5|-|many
TGTGCCAGCAGCTTAGAGGGCGCTTATAGCAATCAGCCCCAGCATTTT
CASSLEGAYSNQPQHF
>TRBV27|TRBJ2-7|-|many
TGTGCCAGCTTGCCTACAGGGAAAAGCTCCTACGAGCAGTACTTC
CASLPTGKSSYEQYF